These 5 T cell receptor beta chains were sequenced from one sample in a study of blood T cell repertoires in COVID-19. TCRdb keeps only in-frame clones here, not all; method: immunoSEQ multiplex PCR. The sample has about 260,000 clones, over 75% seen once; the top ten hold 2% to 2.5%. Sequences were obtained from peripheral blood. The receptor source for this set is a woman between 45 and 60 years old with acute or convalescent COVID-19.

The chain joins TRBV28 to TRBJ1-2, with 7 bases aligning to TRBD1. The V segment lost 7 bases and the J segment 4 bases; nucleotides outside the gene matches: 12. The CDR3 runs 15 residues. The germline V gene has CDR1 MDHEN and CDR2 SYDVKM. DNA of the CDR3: TGTGCCAGCACCCGGATATCCCCAGGGGGCTATGGCTACACCTTC. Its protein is CASTRISPGGYGYTF.

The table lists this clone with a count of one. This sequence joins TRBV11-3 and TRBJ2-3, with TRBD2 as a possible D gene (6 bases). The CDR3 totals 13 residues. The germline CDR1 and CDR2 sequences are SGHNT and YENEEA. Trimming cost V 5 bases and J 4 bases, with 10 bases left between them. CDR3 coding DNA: TGTGCCAGCAGCCCAAGACTAGCAGATACGCAGTATTTT. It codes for CASSPRLADTQYF.

DNA of the CDR3: TGTGCCAGCAGCAAAGTCGGGCAGGGGGAACAAGAGACCCAGTACTTC. As protein: CASSKVGQGEQETQYF. The chain couples TRBV21-1 to TRBJ2-5; no DNA check was done on the table's D call, TRBD1. TRBV21-1 is marked as a pseudogene. The CDR3 contains 16 residues.

As DNA, the CDR3 is TGTGCCAGCAGCCAAGGACTAGCGGCCGTCTACGAGCAGTACTTC. Protein sequence: CASSQGLAAVYEQYF. V and J are TRBV6-6 and TRBJ2-7; 10 bases align to TRBD2. The CDR3 spans 15 residues. Germline V gene lookup returns CDR1 MNHNY and CDR2 SVGAGI (reference sequence). V gave up 6 bases and J gave up 3 bases; unmatched junction bases: 8.

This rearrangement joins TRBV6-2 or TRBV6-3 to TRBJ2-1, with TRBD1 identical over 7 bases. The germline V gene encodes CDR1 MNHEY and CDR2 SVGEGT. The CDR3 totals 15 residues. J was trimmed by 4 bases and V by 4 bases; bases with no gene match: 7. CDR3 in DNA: TGTGCCAGCAGTTCCGGGACAGCACTATACAATGAGCAGTTCTTC. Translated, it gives CASSSGTALYNEQFF.